A selection of T cell receptor beta chains follows, all from one sample in a study of control samples from healthy donors and cancer patients. Profiling relied on immunoSEQ multiplex PCR, and the TCRdb table lists in-frame clones only, not all of them. Among roughly 92,000 clones listed, 85% to 90% were seen once. The specimen sequenced was blood. The source of these receptors is an older woman in good health. Each CDR3 is given with its conserved first and last residue. Each record gives: V gene, J gene, CDR3 protein.

>TRBV27|TRBJ1-2
CASSFGGASGYTF
>TRBV6-1|TRBJ1-6
CASSGLTGGVNSPLHF
>TRBV5-1|TRBJ2-1
CASSLAGDSSYNEQFF
>TRBV3-1/TRBV3-2|TRBJ2-5
CASSQRGSQETQYF
>TRBV19|TRBJ1-2
CASSLGQYGYTF
>TRBV3-1/TRBV3-2|TRBJ2-7
CASSQYGGAYEQYF
>TRBV5-6|TRBJ2-3
CASSAAGGGFGTDTQYF
>TRBV6-5|TRBJ2-5
CASTRQGGGETQYF
>TRBV28|TRBJ2-3
CASGSDTQYF
>TRBV5-1|TRBJ2-1
CASSFLAGVNNEQFF
>TRBV29-1|TRBJ2-4
CSAEVGFAKNIQYF
>TRBV11-2|TRBJ1-1
CASSLGVGAMNTEAFF
>TRBV3-1/TRBV3-2|TRBJ2-3
CASSRALGGRTDTQYF
>TRBV7-3|TRBJ2-2
CASSLVAADEDRASGELFF
>TRBV19|TRBJ1-2
CASSPQELVPDGYTF
>TRBV27|TRBJ1-5
CASSLWPGTDQPQHF
>TRBV7-2|TRBJ2-3
CASSLAGTPTGDTQYF
>TRBV5-5|TRBJ2-1
CASLGPYGHTGNFYNEQFF
>TRBV11-2|TRBJ2-7
CASSPGSNYEQYF
>TRBV5-1|TRBJ2-3
CASSRSSGGSTDTQYF
>TRBV11-2|TRBJ2-3
CASSPAGLAGETQYF
>TRBV4-1|TRBJ2-7
CASSQDLEDEQYF
>TRBV12-5|TRBJ1-2
CASGLTGSAGYTF
>TRBV11-2|TRBJ1-6
CASSRGTVFNSPLHF
>TRBV6-5|TRBJ2-5
CASTPRLASQETQYF
>TRBV12-3/TRBV12-4|TRBJ1-4
CASSQSGKLFF
>TRBV5-1|TRBJ1-6
CASSQDGGNSPLHF
>TRBV12-5|TRBJ2-1
CASAMGLAGTHEQFF
>TRBV7-9|TRBJ1-2
CASSLVGEKGAYGYTF
>TRBV12-3/TRBV12-4|TRBJ1-2
CASKMDGYYGYTF
>TRBV19|TRBJ2-1
CASSGLNLKSSYNEQFF
>TRBV5-6|TRBJ2-1
CASSSREGPGGEQFF
>TRBV11-3|TRBJ1-3
CASSFRNTIYF
>TRBV10-3|TRBJ1-2
CAISEQAKDYGYTF
>TRBV5-1|TRBJ2-3
CASSLGGRGGTDTQYF
>TRBV28|TRBJ1-5
CASESPAQGKRTQPQHF